This T cell receptor beta chain originates from a study of blood T cell repertoires in COVID-19. The wider study: The samples span acute and convalescent COVID-19 from the United States, Italy and Spain. PBMCs, B-cell-depleted T cells, or T cells were the source of the cDNA or gDNA that made up the material.

Original data processing: Researchers report that nucleated cell counts were estimated from reference gene primer amplification. Assay used: immunoSEQ multiplex PCR; TCRdb lists only in-frame clones, some missing. That table supplies the V and J calls and clone size; D and trimming were determined from the DNA. The sample records under 95,000 clones, roughly 84% being singletons. CDR1 is SGHRS and CDR2 is YFSETQ in the germline V gene. The CDR3 is 15 amino acids. Trimming left V 0 bases short and J 0 bases short, with 7 bases between. In Seattle, patients joined the study during active infection and were tracked longitudinally.

Material for sequencing was peripheral blood. The chain links TRBV5-1 to TRBJ2-1, with D tentatively TRBD1 (5 bases). This receptor was identified in a woman of 80 years or more with COVID-19, enrolled during active disease. CDR3 amino acids: CASSLGQSSYNEQFF. The CDR3 DNA reads as TGCGCCAGCAGCTTGGGACAGAGCTCCTACAATGAGCAGTTCTTC.